This section outlines one T cell receptor (beta chain) sequence together with its context. The data are from a study of T cell repertoires in cytomegalovirus infection. Between the trimmed V and J ends, which lost 3 bases and 0 bases, there was a span of 11 bases. This CDR3 has 15 amino acids. Germline CDR1 SEHNR, CDR2 FQNEAQ (reference sequence). Via MiXCR, TCRdb re-called the reads, giving one row per CDR3 protein. Of roughly 320,000 distinct CDR3 sequences listed, about 9.1% are singletons. The rearrangement uses TRBV7-9 and TRBJ2-5; D is perhaps TRBD2 (5 bases). This clonotype was sampled from a human donor in good health (CMV status not recorded). Some clones in this sample may be carry-over from other donors' samples. Sequenced input: PBMCs. CDR3 residues: CASSFSLVNQETQYF. The CDR3 region has the DNA TGTGCCAGCAGCTTTTCACTAGTGAACCAAGAGACCCAGTACTTC.